The 16 T cell receptor beta chains given below trace back to one sample, sequenced in a study of molecular identifiers for immune sequencing clone quantification. MiXCR, applied by TCRdb to the PCR reads, yields one record per CDR3 protein. Of around 460,000 distinct CDR3 sequences listed, 20% to 25% are singletons. The material sequenced was naive CD8+ T cells from blood, with Jurkat cell RNA spiked in. Subset here: FACS-sorted CD8+CD4-CCR7+CD45RA+ naive T cells. The receptors derive from a human donor in good health. Some libraries in this study had Jurkat cell RNA spiked in.

V gene TRBV6-5 combines with J gene TRBJ2-7; 7 bases map to TRBD1. CDR1 MNHEY and CDR2 SVGAGI come from the germline V gene. The CDR3 is 16 amino acids. V gave up 0 bases and J gave up 4 bases; unmatched junction bases: 9. CDR3: CASSYSGFRDRYEQYF. CDR3 nucleotide sequence: TGTGCCAGCAGTTACTCTGGTTTCCGGGACAGATACGAGCAGTACTTC.

As concerns this clonotype: A much larger clone differs from this one at a single base, so this may be a read error. The chain links TRBV7-8 to TRBJ2-6; D is unresolved. Germline CDR1 reads SGHVS; CDR2 reads FQNEAQ. V was shortened by 0 bases and J by 0 bases, with 6 bases between the two germline ends. The CDR3 consists of 16 residues. CDR3 residues: CASSLAASSGANVLTF. The CDR3 DNA reads as TGTGCCAGCAGCTTAGCGGCCAGCTCTGGGGCCAACGTCCTGACTTTC.

The gene calls are TRBV4-1 and TRBJ2-6; D not certain. Germline loops: CDR1 MGHRA, CDR2 YSYEKL. The CDR3 contains 16 residues. Deletions cut 0 bases from V and 0 bases from J, with 6 bases between. The CDR3 DNA follows: TGCGCCAGCAGCCAAGAGAACTACTCTGGGGCCAACGTCCTGACTTTC. Translation gives CASSQENYSGANVLTF.

This clonotype has only a few counts. J is TRBJ1-4 and V is TRBV11-2, with unresolved D. The length of the CDR3 is 14 residues. V was clipped by 4 bases and J by 6 bases, with 12 bases between them. Germline CDR1 SGHAT, CDR2 FQNNGV. Here the CDR3 reads CASSWEGGYEKLFF. CDR3 nucleotide sequence: TGTGCCAGCAGCTGGGAGGGTGGTTATGAAAAACTGTTTTTT.

As to this clonotype: A much larger clone lies a single base off, so this may be a read error. The chain employs TRBV11-2 and TRBJ2-6; tentatively, D is TRBD1 (5 bases). The CDR3 is 14 amino acids. Germline values: CDR1 SGHAT, CDR2 FQNNGV. In DNA form, the CDR3 reads TGTGCCAGCAGCTTCGAGTCTGGGGCCAACGCCCTGACTTTC. Its translation is CASSFESGANALTF.

This clonotype appeared a few times. The rearrangement uses TRBV30 and TRBJ2-6; a possible D gene is TRBD1 (6 bases). V lost 3 bases to trimming and J lost 4 bases, with 19 bases between them. The germline V gene encodes CDR1 GTSNPN and CDR2 SVGIG (reference sequence). The CDR3 runs 17 residues. The CDR3 coding sequence is TGTGCCTGGAGGGGGGCCCTAACCCCGGGAGGGGCCAACGTCCTGACTTTC. Translated, it gives CAWRGALTPGGANVLTF.

This clonotype was counted many times. This sequence joins TRBV7-9 and TRBJ2-3; weak D call: TRBD2 (5 bases). V lost 6 bases and J lost 2, with 12 bases in between. Germline CDR1 is SEHNR and CDR2 is FQNEAQ (reference sequence). The CDR3 is made up of 14 amino acids. The CDR3 nucleotides read TGTGCCAGCAGATCAGGAGGTTTCACAGATACGCAGTATTTT. It specifies CASRSGGFTDTQYF.

Of note for this clonotype: A read error may explain this, as a much larger clone is one base away. The J gene is TRBJ1-5, the V gene TRBV7-9, with TRBD1 as a possible D gene (5 bases). Germline CDR1 is SEHNR and CDR2 is FQNEAQ (reference sequence). V lost 8 bases, J lost 3 bases, and 23 bases lay in between. The CDR3 extends over 17 amino acids. The CDR3 nucleotides read TGTGCCAGCTGCCCTGGTTTAGGGACTCGGAACAATCAGCCCCAGCATTTT. Encoded protein: CASCPGLGTRNNQPQHF.

On this clonotype: No conserved phenylalanine or tryptophan is present at the end of the CDR3, so a read error is the likely explanation. The chain carries TRBV5-1 and TRBJ2-7; 9 bases are a match to TRBD2. Germline trimming cut 0 bases from V and 6 bases from J; bases unmatched to any gene: 7. The CDR3 totals 15 residues. Germline lookup yields CDR1 SGHRS and CDR2 YFSETQ. CDR3 sequence reads: CASSLGSGLASEQYS. CDR3 in DNA: TGCGCCAGCAGCTTGGGGTCGGGACTAGCTTCCGAGCAGTACTCC.

V usage is TRBV6-5 and J usage is TRBJ2-7, with 8 bases that match TRBD1. The CDR3 is 16 residues long. J was trimmed by 5 bases and V by 2 bases; bases with no gene match: 11. In germline, CDR1 is MNHEY, CDR2 SVGAGI. The CDR3: CASSYALSSRGHEQYF. The CDR3 nucleotides read TGTGCCAGCAGTTACGCGCTGTCGTCCAGGGGGCACGAGCAGTACTTC.

The chain recombines TRBV11-2 with TRBJ2-7; 7 bases are shared with TRBD1. The germline CDR1 and CDR2 sequences are SGHAT and FQNNGV. This CDR3 has 14 residues. The junction had 8 bases not matched to a gene; V was cut back by 7 bases and J by 2 bases. The CDR3 DNA reads as TGTGCCAGCATCATAAGGGACAGAGCCTACGAGCAGTACTTC. Encoded protein: CASIIRDRAYEQYF. The whole variable domain, filled in from reference TRBV11-2 and TRBJ2-7, reads EAGVAQSPRYKIIEKRQSVAFWCNPISGHATLYWYQQILGQGPKLLIQFQNNGVVDDSQLPKDRFSAERLKGVDSTLKIQPAKLEDSAVYLCASIIRDRAYEQYFGPGTRLTVT.

The genes are TRBV7-3 and TRBJ1-1, with D possibly being TRBD1 (5 bases). Between the trimmed V and J ends, which lost 5 bases and 4 bases, there was a span of 20 bases. Germline-derived CDR1 and CDR2 are SGHTA and FQGTGA. The CDR3 sequence is 16 residues long. The CDR3 sequence is CASSPPLRQGGTEAFF. The CDR3 DNA reads as TGTGCCAGCAGCCCTCCGTTGAGGCAGGGCGGCACTGAAGCTTTCTTT.

This clonotype was picked up a small number of times. The rearrangement uses TRBV6-2 or TRBV6-3 and TRBJ2-7, with D perhaps matching TRBD2 (6 bases). V lost 8 bases and J lost 3, with 8 bases in between. Germline lookup yields CDR1 MNHEY and CDR2 SVGEGT. The CDR3 length is 11 residues. The DNA for the CDR3 is TGTGCCAGCGGAGGGTACTACGAGCAGTACTTC. As protein: CASGGYYEQYF.

Here the CDR3 DNA reads TGTGCCAGCAGTCCCTCGTCCGGGACACAAGCCTACGAGCAGTACTTC. Amino acid sequence: CASSPSSGTQAYEQYF. This chain links TRBV6-2 or TRBV6-3 with TRBJ2-7; weak D call: TRBD1 (6 bases). Trimming stripped 5 bases from V and 2 bases from J, with 19 bases between. This CDR3 region has 16 residues. Looked up from germline, CDR1 is MNHEY and CDR2 is SVGEGT.

This clonotype was seen a handful of times. The V call is TRBV3-1, the J call TRBJ1-3; perhaps TRBD1 as D (5 bases). Germline V gene sequence: CDR1 LGHDT, CDR2 YNNKEL (reference sequence). Trimming left V 7 bases short and J 1 base short, with 5 bases between. There are 12 residues in the CDR3. In DNA, the CDR3 is TGTGCCAGCAAGGGGTCTGGAAACACCATATATTTT. Protein product: CASKGSGNTIYF.

This clonotype was counted only a few times. The V and J genes are TRBV12-3 or TRBV12-4 and TRBJ2-1; D not certain. The CDR3 is made up of 14 amino acids. V was clipped by 1 base and J by 5 bases, with 9 bases between them. The CDR3 region is CASSLGAENNEQFF. In DNA, the CDR3 is TGTGCCAGCAGTTTAGGGGCAGAAAACAATGAGCAGTTCTTC.